The 5 T cell receptor beta chains given below trace back to one sample, sequenced in a study of blood T cell repertoires in COVID-19. Libraries were prepared by immunoSEQ multiplex PCR; TCRdb keeps only in-frame clonotypes and omits some of them. The repertoire holds around 200,000 clones, with about 81% as singletons. The source material was peripheral blood. The origin of the receptors is a young man with active or convalescent COVID-19.

The V gene is TRBV5-5, the J gene TRBJ2-7; tentatively, D is TRBD1 (6 bases). Per germline, CDR1 SGHKS and CDR2 YYEKEE (reference sequence). The ends were cut back, 0 bases at V and 3 bases at J, with 10 bases in the middle. The CDR3 spans 14 residues. The CDR3 region has the DNA TGTGCCAGCAGCTTGGGGACAGCCAACTACGAGCAGTACGTC. This gives the protein CASSLGTANYEQYV.

The CDR3, as DNA: TGCGCCAGCAGCTTGTTTAGGGGGGGCACTGAAGCTTTCTTT. Amino acids: CASSLFRGGTEAFF. The chain has TRBV5-1 and TRBJ1-1; perhaps TRBD1 as D (6 bases). CDR3 length equals 14 residues. The germline V gene has CDR1 SGHRS and CDR2 YFSETQ. With 1 base removed from V and 4 bases from J, the gap between germline ends came to 11 bases.

The V call is TRBV30, the J call TRBJ2-7; no firm D call. The V gene lost 1 base and the J gene lost 2 bases, with 6 bases spanning the gap. Germline V gene lookup returns CDR1 GTSNPN and CDR2 SVGIG (reference sequence). The CDR3 has 12 residues. In DNA, the CDR3 is TGTGCCTGGAGTGGGCAGGCCTACGAGCAGTACTTC. The encoded protein is CAWSGQAYEQYF.

Remarks on this clone: At one end, the junction sequence differs from germline, possibly due to a read error. CDR3 sequence: CASSYERGRVF. As DNA, the CDR3 is TGTGCCAGCAGTTACGAGCGGGGGCGGGTCTTC. The chain is built from TRBV6-2 or TRBV6-3 and TRBJ2-1; 8 bases fit TRBD2. CDR3 length: 11 residues. Per the germline V gene, CDR1 is MNHEY and CDR2 is SVGEGT.

The chain joins TRBV2 to TRBJ1-2, with TRBD1 as a possible D gene (5 bases). The CDR3 has 15 amino acids. V shed 6 bases and J shed 0 bases, with 14 bases lying between them. CDR1 and CDR2 (germline): SNHLY, FYNNEI. DNA of the CDR3: TGTGCCAGCAGCCTGGTGGGGGAGGCTAACTATGGCTACACCTTC. It codes for CASSLVGEANYGYTF. The full variable domain, rest sourced from reference TRBV2 and TRBJ1-2, is EPEVTQTPSHQVTQMGQEVILRCVPISNHLYFYWYRQILGQKVEFLVSFYNNEISEKSEIFDDQFSVERPDGSNFTLKIRSTKLEDSAMYFCASSLVGEANYGYTFGSGTRLTVV.